This is a list of T cell receptor beta chains from one sample in a study of tumor-infiltrating lymphocytes in primary liver carcinoma. One entry per CDR3 protein, called by TCRdb with MiXCR from the multiplex PCR reads. The table records approximately 80,000 distinct CDR3 sequences, roughly 72% of them present only once. Sequencing was done on a sample of tumor-adjacent normal liver tissue. The receptors shown here come from a man in his forties or fifties with primary liver carcinoma and hepatitis B virus infection. Each CDR3 is given with its conserved first and last residue. The D gene is left open where the match is weak. Part of the rows lack a size; the others show once, few, many or a class for expanded clones.

d_call | clone_size | j_call | v_call | cdr3_nt | cdr3_aa
. | many | TRBJ1-5 | TRBV4-1 | TGCGCCAGCAGTCCCATAGAGGGGAGCAATCAGCCCCAGCATTTT | CASSPIEGSNQPQHF
. | . | TRBJ2-7 | TRBV12-3/TRBV12-4 | TGTGCCAGCAGTTTCGCCGCAGGGGACTACGAGCACTACTTC | CASSFAAGDYEHYF
. | . | TRBJ2-3 | TRBV28 | TGTGCCAGCACGATAGGGAGGCCTAACAGAGACACAGATACGCAGTATTTT | CASTIGRPNRDTDTQYF
. | . | TRBJ2-2 | TRBV9 | TGTGCCAGCAGTGACTCGGGGCAGGCGCTCACCGGGGAGCTGTTTTTT | CASSDSGQALTGELFF
. | . | TRBJ2-1 | TRBV6-5 | TGTCCCAGCAGTTACTTTGACGGGAGAGGCAATGAGCAGTTCTTC | CPSSYFDGRGNEQFF
TRBD2 | many | TRBJ2-7 | TRBV7-9 | TGTGCCAGCAGCTTTTCTCTAGCGGGAGGGGTCGACGAGCAGTACTTC | CASSFSLAGGVDEQYF
. | . | TRBJ2-3 | TRBV28 | TGTGCCAGCAGTTACCAACGTAGCACAGATACGCAGTATTTT | CASSYQRSTDTQYF
TRBD2 | . | TRBJ2-1 | TRBV5-4 | TGTGCCAGCAGCTCCGATGGGAGGGCCCTCGGGGAGCAGTTCTTC | CASSSDGRALGEQFF
TRBD1 | many | TRBJ1-2 | TRBV13 | TGTGCCAGCAGCCTCCAGGGGGTCGGTGGCTACACCTTC | CASSLQGVGGYTF
TRBD2 | many | TRBJ2-4 | TRBV11-1 | TGTGCCGGCAGCTTTCCCGGGACTAGCTGGACCAAAAACATTCAGTACTTC | CAGSFPGTSWTKNIQYF
. | few | TRBJ2-5 | TRBV11-2 | TGTGCCAGCAGCTTAGTCCAGGGCCGCCTGCAGGAGACCCAGTACTTC | CASSLVQGRLQETQYF
TRBD2 | many | TRBJ2-5 | TRBV5-6 | TGTGCCAGCAGCACGGACAGGAAAGCGGGAGGGTTCTTAGGAGAGACCCAGTACTTC | CASSTDRKAGGFLGETQYF
. | . | TRBJ1-4 | TRBV6-1 | TGTGCCAGCACTATCGGTACAACTAATGAAAAACTGTTTTTT | CASTIGTTNEKLFF
. | . | TRBJ2-5 | TRBV7-6 | TGTGCCAGCAGCTTCGGACCGATTCAAAAATTC | CASSFGPIQKF
TRBD2 | . | TRBJ2-1 | TRBV11-2 | TGTACCAGCAGCTTAGAGTTTCTAGCGGGAATGAGTGAGCAGTTCTTC | CTSSLEFLAGMSEQFF
TRBD2 | many | TRBJ2-4 | TRBV11-1 | TGTGCCAGCAGCTTCCCCGGGACTAGCGAGACCAAAAACATTCAGTACTTC | CASSFPGTSETKNIQYF
. | . | TRBJ2-1 | TRBV5-6 | TGTGCCAGTAGCTCGGGTACCAATGAGCAGTTCTTC | CASSSGTNEQFF
. | once | TRBJ2-7 | TRBV5-4 | TGTGCCAGCAGCTTGCAGAGTGGCACCTACGAGCAGTACTTC | CASSLQSGTYEQYF
. | . | TRBJ1-5 | TRBV5-6 | TGCGCCAGCAGCTTCCTTAGAGGGGAAGGCAATCAGCCCCAGCATTTT | CASSFLRGEGNQPQHF
. | once | TRBJ2-5 | TRBV4-3 | TGCGCCAGTAGCCAGCACAGGGCCCAAGAGACCCAGTGCTTC | CASSQHRAQETQCF
. | . | TRBJ2-7 | TRBV6-5 | TGTGCCAGCAGTCCCCGGATAGGGAACTACGAGCAGTATTTC | CASSPRIGNYEQYF
. | . | TRBJ1-2 | TRBV11-2 | TGTGCCAGCAGTTCAGGGGTCCCCCTCCATGACTACACCTTC | CASSSGVPLHDYTF
. | few | TRBJ1-1 | TRBV29-1 | TGCAGCGTCGGCGCAGGGTGGGGTATGAACACTGGAGCTTTCTTT | CSVGAGWGMNTGAFF
. | few | TRBJ1-1 | TRBV5-6 | TGTGCCAGCAGCCTTTGGGGGGAAGGCACTGAAGCTTTCTTT | CASSLWGEGTEAFF
TRBD1 | . | TRBJ1-2 | TRBV6-5 | TGTGCCAGCAAAGATGCGACAGGGGTAGTCTATGTCTACACTTTC | CASKDATGVVYVYTF
. | . | TRBJ1-1 | TRBV11-2 | TGTGCCAGCCGAGGTAGGGCAGGGGTCTTCACTGAAGCTTTCTTT | CASRGRAGVFTEAFF
TRBD2 | . | TRBJ2-1 | TRBV11-2 | TGTGCCAGCAGCTTAGATGGGCGATTTAGCGGGACCCTTTACAGTGAGCCGTTCTTC | CASSLDGRFSGTLYSEPFF
. | few | TRBJ2-6 | TRBV6-1 | TGTGCTAGCAGTCCGGCGGGCCTAGGCTCTGGGGCCAACGTCCTGAGTTTC | CASSPAGLGSGANVLSF
TRBD2 | many | TRBJ2-1 | TRBV5-1 | TGCGCCAGCAGTCACGGACTAGTGTCCTACAATGAGCAGTTCTTC | CASSHGLVSYNEQFF
TRBD1 | . | TRBJ2-5 | TRBV11-2 | TGTACCAGAAGCGCGACAGGGGGCGGTGAGACCCAGTACTTC | CTRSATGGGETQYF
. | many | TRBJ1-6 | TRBV28 | TGTGCCACCAATTGGGGGAGTAATTCACCCCTCCACTTT | CATNWGSNSPLHF
. | . | TRBJ2-7 | TRBV11-2 | TGTGCCAGCACCTTAACTTTCACAGGAGGAGACGAGCAATACTTC | CASTLTFTGGDEQYF
TRBD2 | . | TRBJ2-7 | TRBV5-6 | TGTGCCAGCAGCGTGGAGGCTAGCGGGACTAGCTCCTACGAGCAGTACTTC | CASSVEASGTSSYEQYF
. | once | TRBJ2-1 | TRBV29-1 | TGCAGCGTTGACCTCGCGGACAATGAGCAGTTCTTC | CSVDLADNEQFF
. | once | TRBJ2-5 | TRBV7-9 | TGTGCCAGCAGCCTGTGGGAGGGGGCCCAAGAGACCAAGTACTTC | CASSLWEGAQETKYF
. | . | TRBJ2-5 | TRBV4-3 | TGCGCCAGCAGCTACGCCGGGACTTCTGAAGAGACCCAGTACTTC | CASSYAGTSEETQYF
TRBD1 | . | TRBJ1-5 | TRBV5-6 | TGTGTCAGCAGCTTGGACAGGGGGAATCAGCCCCAGCATTTT | CVSSLDRGNQPQHF
. | few | TRBJ2-7 | TRBV11-3 | TGTGCCAGCAGCTTAGGCCCCGGGACCCGCTACGAGCAGTACTTC | CASSLGPGTRYEQYF
. | . | TRBJ2-7 | TRBV6-1 | TGTGTCAGCAGTGGGGGACTTGCGGACAGCTCCTACGAGCAGTACTTC | CVSSGGLADSSYEQYF
. | once | TRBJ2-7 | TRBV28 | TGTGCCAGCAGCCCACTAGTGAGAGACTACGAGCAGTACTTC | CASSPLVRDYEQYF
. | . | TRBJ2-7 | TRBV6-1 | TGTGCCAGCGGACCGGGACAGGTTGAGCGGGGGACGGATTACGAGCAGTACTTC | CASGPGQVERGTDYEQYF
. | . | TRBJ1-6 | TRBV6-5 | TGTGCCAGCAGTTGGGGAACGGGGGGGACCCTCCACTTT | CASSWGTGGTLHF
TRBD1 | . | TRBJ1-2 | TRBV6-1 | TGTGTCAGCAGTGAAACCCAGGGGGACTATAGCTACACCTTC | CVSSETQGDYSYTF
. | few | TRBJ2-1 | TRBV9 | TGTGCCAGCAGCGTCTCTTTGAGGGGTAATGAGCAGTTCTTC | CASSVSLRGNEQFF
TRBD2 | . | TRBJ2-5 | TRBV12-3/TRBV12-4 | TGTGCCAGCATCCCCCGGGAGGATCTGTTGACCGAATACTTC | CASIPREDLLTEYF
. | few | TRBJ2-7 | TRBV12-3/TRBV12-4 | TGTCCCAGCAGTCCCAGGCAGGTCTCCTACGAGCAGTACTTC | CPSSPRQVSYEQYF
. | many | TRBJ1-1 | TRBV6-2/TRBV6-3 | TGTGCCAGCAGCTATATTGGCACTGAAGCTTTCTTT | CASSYIGTEAFF
TRBD2 | once | TRBJ2-7 | TRBV6-1 | TGTGCCAGCAATCAGGCGGGAGTTGGGTACGGGCAATACTTC | CASNQAGVGYGQYF
TRBD2 | . | TRBJ2-1 | TRBV12-3/TRBV12-4 | TGTGCCAGCAGTTTTCGGGGAGGGCCCGATGGGCAGTTCTTC | CASSFRGGPDGQFF
TRBD1 | . | TRBJ2-5 | TRBV11-2 | TGTGCCAGCAGCTTAACAGCAGGGGGCTCGGGGGAGACCAAGTACTTC | CASSLTAGGSGETKYF
TRBD2 | . | TRBJ2-7 | TRBV6-1 | TGTGCCAGCAGCAAAGTGACTAGCGGGAGTGACGAGCAGTACTTC | CASSKVTSGSDEQYF
TRBD2 | many | TRBJ2-2 | TRBV7-9 | TGTGCCAGCTTACCGACTAGCGGGGTTTACACCGGGGAGCTGTTTTTT | CASLPTSGVYTGELFF